These 24 T cell receptor beta chains came from one sample sequenced in a study of shared clonotypes between healthy human individuals. Assay: immunoSEQ multiplex PCR; the TCRdb copy retains only in-frame clones and omits some. Of 2 million to 2.5 million clones in the sample, 85% to 95% were seen once. The specimen was naive CD4+ T cells from PBMCs. Subset denoted: CD45RA+ positively selected. The receptors stem from a man between 18 and 35 years old in good health. Some clones in this sample may be carry-over from other donors' samples.

V and J are TRBV30 and TRBJ2-5; a weak D match, TRBD2 (7 bases). Trimming cost V 0 bases and J 5 bases, with 16 bases left between them. Germline values: CDR1 GTSNPN, CDR2 SVGIG (reference sequence). The CDR3 length is 15 residues. CDR3 sequence reads: CAWSVLGGRGETQYF. CDR3 in DNA: TGTGCCTGGAGTGTTCTCGGGGGGCGAGGGGAGACCCAGTACTTC.

This chain links TRBV10-3 with TRBJ2-3; D is uncertain. The CDR3 is 16 amino acids. The germline V gene encodes CDR1 ENHRY and CDR2 SYGVKD. The V and J ends lost 0 bases and 2 bases respectively, with 12 bases between them. The CDR3 DNA reads as TGTGCCATCAGTGAGTCGGTGGGAACAAACACAGATACGCAGTATTTT. Translating it yields CAISESVGTNTDTQYF.

This sequence joins TRBV6-1 and TRBJ2-3, with a weak D call TRBD1 (6 bases). The germline V gene encodes CDR1 MNHNS and CDR2 SASEGT. V gave up 7 bases and J gave up 6 bases, with 20 bases separating them. This CDR3 comprises 15 residues. The CDR3 DNA sequence: TGTGCCAGCACCCAGGGGCCAGGAATTGGGGATACGCAGTATTTT. Amino acids: CASTQGPGIGDTQYF.

With regard to this clone: Distinct nucleotide sequences in the sample also encode this CDR3. The rearrangement links TRBV9 to TRBJ2-2; 9 bases map to TRBD2. The J segment lost 7 bases and the V segment lost 0 bases, leaving 4 bases of the junction unmatched. The CDR3 loop spans 15 amino acids. Germline V gene data show CDR1 as SGDLS and CDR2 as YYNGEE. This CDR3 is CASSVGLAGLGELFF. The CDR3 region has the DNA TGTGCCAGCAGCGTAGGGCTAGCGGGACTCGGGGAGCTGTTTTTT.

The chain uses TRBV30 and TRBJ1-2; possible D gene TRBD1, 6 bases. The CDR3 runs 14 residues. V lost 2 bases and J lost 5, with 15 bases in between. CDR1 is GTSNPN and CDR2 is SVGIG in the germline V gene (reference sequence). Here the CDR3 reads CAWSPNGGLYGYTF. CDR3 nucleotide sequence: TGTGCCTGGAGTCCCAATGGGGGCCTTTATGGCTACACCTTC.

The CDR3 region has the DNA TGTGCCAGCAGTTCCACCACTCGCGGGGAGCAGTACTTC. This sequence encodes CASSSTTRGEQYF. The gene calls are TRBV2 and TRBJ2-7; a weak D match, TRBD2 (5 bases). The CDR3 spans 13 residues. Germline CDR1 SNHLY, CDR2 FYNNEI. V was clipped by 5 bases and J by 7 bases, with 15 bases between them.

The chain uses TRBV7-8 and TRBJ1-1; 7 nucleotides line up with TRBD1. CDR1 SGHVS and CDR2 FQNEAQ come from the germline V gene. The CDR3 is made up of 15 amino acids. Trimming removed 6 bases from V and 1 base from J; junction bases left unmatched: 8. The CDR3 DNA is TGTGCCAGCAGAAGAGACAGGGCGAGGAACACTGAAGCTTTCTTT. As protein: CASRRDRARNTEAFF.

This clone occurred once. This chain joins TRBV7-9 and TRBJ1-1, with a possible D match to TRBD1 (6 bases). Germline loops: CDR1 SEHNR, CDR2 FQNEAQ (reference sequence). CDR3 length equals 13 residues. Trimming left V 1 base short and J 8 bases short, with 11 bases between. CDR3 protein: CASSLDGGAEAFF. In DNA, the CDR3 is TGTGCCAGCAGCTTAGACGGGGGGGCGGAAGCTTTCTTT.

The V gene is TRBV7-3, the J gene TRBJ1-1, with 8 bases identical to TRBD1. The CDR3 has 13 amino acids. The germline CDR1 and CDR2 sequences are SGHTA and FQGTGA. J gave up 9 bases and V 3 bases, and 6 bases lay outside the gene matches. For the CDR3, the DNA is TGTGCCAGCAGCTTCGCCGGGACAGGTAAAGCTTTCTTT. Amino acids: CASSFAGTGKAFF.

V is TRBV7-8 and J is TRBJ1-2, with D possibly TRBD1 on 5 matching bases. The V and J ends lost 5 bases and 5 bases respectively, with 18 bases between them. The germline V gene has CDR1 SGHVS and CDR2 FQNEAQ. The CDR3 runs 15 residues. CDR3 sequence (DNA): TGTGCCAGCAGCCTAGGGACGGCAGTAGGGTATGGCTACACCTTC. This codes for CASSLGTAVGYGYTF.

The genes are TRBV29-1 and TRBJ2-1; D is perhaps TRBD1 (5 bases). The CDR3 totals 14 residues. The germline gives CDR1 SQVTM, CDR2 ANQGSEA. The V end lost 5 bases, the J end lost 4 bases, and 15 bases lay between the germline ends. The CDR3 sequence: CSVRTGPEYNEQFF. DNA for the CDR3: TGCAGCGTTCGAACAGGCCCCGAATACAATGAGCAGTTCTTC.

The chain recombines TRBV9 with TRBJ1-2; TRBD1 aligns across 7 bases. V shed 3 bases and J 0 bases; nucleotides not matched to a gene: 5. Germline CDR1 SGDLS, CDR2 YYNGEE. CDR3 length: 15 residues. CDR3 nucleotide sequence: TGTGCCAGCAGCGCGACAGGGTTAGCTAACTATGGCTACACCTTC. Translating gives CASSATGLANYGYTF.

V is TRBV30 and J is TRBJ2-2; D perhaps matches TRBD2 (5 bases). Looked up from germline, CDR1 is GTSNPN and CDR2 is SVGIG (reference sequence). Deletions cut 4 bases from V and 6 bases from J, with 9 bases between. There are 12 residues in the CDR3. The CDR3 reads CAWTSIAGELFF. CDR3 DNA sequence: TGTGCCTGGACTAGCATCGCCGGGGAGCTGTTTTTT.

V and J are TRBV5-4 and TRBJ2-3, with D tentatively TRBD1 or TRBD2 (5 bases each). The CDR3 spans 14 residues. Per the germline V gene, CDR1 is SGHNT and CDR2 is YYREEE (reference sequence). V lost 4 bases, J lost 2 bases, and 11 bases lay in between. The CDR3 loop reads CASSPGRYTDTQYF. CDR3 DNA: TGTGCCAGCAGCCCGGGACGGTACACAGATACGCAGTATTTT.

To note about this clone: The sample has other DNA sequences that encode this CDR3 too. This chain joins TRBV30 and TRBJ2-6, with 7 bases identical to TRBD1. This CDR3 comprises 14 residues. Germline CDR1 and CDR2: GTSNPN and SVGIG (reference sequence). V was pared by 2 bases and J by 2 bases, with 0 bases of the junction left unmatched. The CDR3: CAWSRGPGANVLTF. DNA for the CDR3: TGTGCCTGGAGTAGGGGGCCTGGGGCCAACGTCCTGACTTTC.

The rearrangement links TRBV11-2 to TRBJ2-7, with D tentatively TRBD1 (6 bases). V was trimmed by 4 bases and J by 0 bases, leaving 10 bases between them. This CDR3 contains 14 residues. CDR1 and CDR2 (germline): SGHAT, FQNNGV. In nucleotides, the CDR3 is TGTGCCAGCAGCTCATCGACAGGCTCCTACGAGCAGTACTTC. This codes for CASSSSTGSYEQYF.

The chain carries TRBV2 and TRBJ1-3; a weak D match, TRBD1 (6 bases). CDR1 SNHLY and CDR2 FYNNEI come from the germline V gene. This CDR3 contains 12 residues. Trimming removed 6 bases at V and 10 bases at J, with 13 bases between. The CDR3 loop is CASSLEQGTIYF. For the CDR3, the DNA is TGTGCCAGCAGCCTCGAACAGGGAACCATATATTTT.

This chain uses TRBV27 with TRBJ2-6; tentatively, D is TRBD2 (5 bases). Germline CDR1 reads MNHEY; CDR2 reads SMNVEV (reference sequence). Deletions cut 4 bases from V and 2 bases from J, with 12 bases between. This CDR3 has 16 amino acids. The CDR3 loop reads CASSSPGLAGANVLTF. In nucleotides, the CDR3 is TGTGCCAGCAGTTCCCCAGGACTGGCTGGGGCCAACGTCCTGACTTTC.

This clone was counted only a few times. The V gene is TRBV5-1, the J gene TRBJ2-3; 15 bases agree with TRBD2. The V gene's germline CDR1 is SGHRS and CDR2 YFSETQ. CDR3 length: 16 amino acids. The V gene end was trimmed by 4 bases and the J gene end by 4 bases; junction bases not matched to a gene: 4. CDR3 DNA sequence: TGCGCCAGCAGCACGGGGACTAGCGGGAGGTCAGATACGCAGTATTTT. This sequence encodes CASSTGTSGRSDTQYF.

The CDR3 DNA is TGTGCCAGCAGGGGGACTAGCGGGAGCTTCTACAATGAGCAGTTCTTC. Encoded protein: CASRGTSGSFYNEQFF. The V and J genes are TRBV28 and TRBJ2-1, with 14 bases aligning to TRBD2. Germline CDR1 and CDR2: MDHEN and SYDVKM. The CDR3 is 16 amino acids. The V segment lost 6 bases and the J segment 3 bases; nucleotides outside the gene matches: 4.

V is TRBV13 and J is TRBJ2-5, with no clear D. Germline V CDR1 and CDR2: PRHDT, FYEKMQ (reference sequence). V lost 3 bases and J lost 4, with 12 bases in between. There are 14 residues in the CDR3. CDR3 DNA: TGTGCCAGCAGCTTGGGTAGGGATACAGAGACCCAGTACTTC. Translated: CASSLGRDTETQYF. The whole variable domain, remainder taken from reference TRBV13 and TRBJ2-5, is AAGVIQSPRHLIKEKRETATLKCYPIPRHDTVYWYQQGPGQDPQFLISFYEKMQSDKGSIPDRFSAQQFSDYHSELNMSSLELGDSALYFCASSLGRDTETQYFGPGTRLLVL.

The CDR3, as DNA: TGTGCCAGCAGTACCCGGACAGTCGAGGAGACCCAGTACTTC. Protein product: CASSTRTVEETQYF. The chain is built from TRBV2 and TRBJ2-5; D may be TRBD1 (6 bases). Trimming took off 5 bases at V and 5 bases at J, with 15 bases between the two ends. The germline gives CDR1 SNHLY, CDR2 FYNNEI. The CDR3 runs to 14 residues.

DNA for the CDR3: TGTGCCAGCAGAGGTAGGAGTTTCCCCACTGACGAGCAGTACTTC. This encodes CASRGRSFPTDEQYF. The V call is TRBV6-6, the J call TRBJ2-7; D is uncertain. The CDR3 extends over 15 amino acids. Germline lookup yields CDR1 MNHNY and CDR2 SVGAGI (reference sequence). V dropped 6 bases and J dropped 5 bases, with 20 bases sitting between them.

This chain links TRBV29-1 with TRBJ2-7, with 7 bases matching TRBD2. The CDR3 length is 13 residues. CDR1 SQVTM and CDR2 ANQGSEA come from the germline V gene. V lost 4 bases, J lost 5 bases, and 8 bases stayed unmatched. The CDR3: CSVAFGRGNEQYF. CDR3 sequence (DNA): TGCAGCGTTGCTTTCGGGCGGGGGAACGAGCAGTACTTC.